This TCR beta chain was profiled in a study of T-cell memory formation after mild COVID-19. The CDR3 has 10 amino acids. CDR1 and CDR2 (germline): DFQATT, SNEGSKA (reference sequence). V lost 1 base and J lost 7, with 3 bases in between. In TCRdb, the 5' RACE reads were re-called with MiXCR into one record per CDR3 protein. The sample carries 250,000 or so distinct CDR3 sequences, roughly 18% recorded once. The sample was PBMCs or a T cell subset sorted from them (not recorded which). The genes are TRBV20-1 and TRBJ2-3; D gene ambiguous. The receptor was derived from a young man who had mild COVID-19 (a few samples of this study predate the infection). Cell type and time point are not known. The CDR3, as DNA: TGCAGTGCTAGAGTGAATACGCAGTATTTT. Translating gives CSARVNTQYF.